A selection of T cell receptor beta chains follows, all from one sample in a study of cytomegalovirus exposure and HLA in healthy donors. Some clones are missing from TCRdb's copy, which holds only in-frame ones; the method was immunoSEQ multiplex PCR. Among 65,000 to 100,000 clones listed, roughly 74% were seen once. Sequencing input: PBMCs. Receptors were obtained from a man aged 35 to 55 in good health and CMV-seronegative. Each CDR3 is given with its conserved first and last residue. The D gene is left open where the match is weak. Clone size is stated in some rows and not others, as once, few, many or a class when expanded.

abundance,j_gene,v_gene,d_gene,CDR3nt,CDR3aa
few,TRBJ1-2,TRBV28,-,TGTGCCAGCACCCCCGTCGGAGCCTATGGCTACACCTTC,CASTPVGAYGYTF
-,TRBJ1-6,TRBV27,-,TGTGCCAGCAGTTTTCAGGGCCTAGGTTCACCCCTCCACTTT,CASSFQGLGSPLHF
-,TRBJ1-2,TRBV10-3,-,TGTGCCATCGCCGAGGCTAACTATGGCTACACCTTC,CAIAEANYGYTF
-,TRBJ2-7,TRBV7-9,TRBD1,TGTGCCAGCAGCTCAACAAATACTGGACAGGGGGCCTACGAGCAGTACTTC,CASSSTNTGQGAYEQYF
-,TRBJ2-5,TRBV6-1,-,TGTGCCAGCAGTGAAGCGCGGGAAGAGACCCAGTACTTC,CASSEAREETQYF
-,TRBJ1-3,TRBV6-5,-,TGTGCCAGCAAAGGAGTGGAGAACACCATATATTTT,CASKGVENTIYF
-,TRBJ1-6,TRBV6-5,TRBD1,TGTGCCAGCAGTTACAACAGGGGGAATTCACCCCTCCACTTT,CASSYNRGNSPLHF
-,TRBJ2-3,TRBV28,-,TGTGCCAGCACAACAATGGAGGATACGCAGTATTTT,CASTTMEDTQYF
-,TRBJ1-2,TRBV5-4,-,TGTGCCAGCAGCCTAGGGGCAACTAACTATGGCTACACCTTC,CASSLGATNYGYTF
once,TRBJ2-2,TRBV15,-,TGTGCCACCAGCAGAGCGAGGAACACCGGGGAGCTGTTTTTT,CATSRARNTGELFF
few,TRBJ2-3,TRBV29-1,-,TGCAGCGTTGAAGCCTCCCGGACTACTGGGGGATCGCAGTATTTT,CSVEASRTTGGSQYF
few,TRBJ1-1,TRBV19,-,TGTGCCAGTATCCCCCCCAAGCCCGGCACTGAAGCTTTCTTT,CASIPPKPGTEAFF
-,TRBJ1-6,TRBV7-9,-,TGTGCCAGCAGCATCCGGGACTCCCATAATTCACCCCTCCACTTT,CASSIRDSHNSPLHF
-,TRBJ1-6,TRBV11-3,-,TGTGCCAGCAGCTTAGATCTGGACAGCCCCCTGCACTTT,CASSLDLDSPLHF
-,TRBJ1-4,TRBV5-1,-,TGCGCCAGCAGCTTGGAATGGGGAGGTAATGAAAAACTGTTTTTT,CASSLEWGGNEKLFF
few,TRBJ2-1,TRBV29-1,TRBD1,TGCAGCGTTGAGCCGGGACAGGGTTTAGATGAGCAGTTCTTC,CSVEPGQGLDEQFF
-,TRBJ2-5,TRBV9,TRBD2,TGTGCCAGCAGCTCCGGGACTAGCAATCGAGAGACCCAGTACTTC,CASSSGTSNRETQYF